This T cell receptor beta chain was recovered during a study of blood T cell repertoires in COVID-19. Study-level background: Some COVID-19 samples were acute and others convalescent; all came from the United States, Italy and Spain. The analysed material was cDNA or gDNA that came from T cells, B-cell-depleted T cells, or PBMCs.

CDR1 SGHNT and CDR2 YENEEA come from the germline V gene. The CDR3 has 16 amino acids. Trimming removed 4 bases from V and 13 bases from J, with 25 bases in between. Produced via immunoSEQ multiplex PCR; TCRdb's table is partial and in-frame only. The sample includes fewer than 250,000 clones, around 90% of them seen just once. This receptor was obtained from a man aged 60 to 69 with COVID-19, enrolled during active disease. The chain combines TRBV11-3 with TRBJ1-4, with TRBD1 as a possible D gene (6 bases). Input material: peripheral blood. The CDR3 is CASSSFSGGAEMALFF. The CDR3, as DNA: TGTGCCAGCAGCTCCTTCTCGGGGGGCGCAGAGATGGCACTGTTTTTT.